The present entry profiles one T cell receptor beta chain with its context. Its matching antigen is unknown. The data belong to a study of T cells after yellow fever vaccination. Turning to the study itself: The SMART-Seq v4 Ultra Low Input method served to prepare the low-cell-number fractions. Study-wide results and caveats: Among all clonotypes, a small share was observed in both CD4 and CD8 compartments. Clones from primary vaccination mostly reappeared after the booster (approximately 96% CD4, roughly 87% CD8).

Trimming took 9 bases from V and 4 from J, leaving 16 bases between them. This CDR3 has 14 residues. Germline CDR1 and CDR2: SGHDN and FVKESK. Synthesis of TCR cDNA relied on 5'RACE template switching, which attached a universal primer site and UMIs. A single record per CDR3 protein comes from TCRdb applying MiXCR to the 5' RACE reads. The sample lists hundreds of thousands of distinct CDR3 sequences; less than 20% were seen once. This specimen was PBMCs, taken 15 days after the yellow fever booster vaccination. The receptor was derived from a man under 40 who received the YFV17D yellow fever vaccine. V is TRBV14 and J is TRBJ2-1; possible D gene TRBD2, 6 bases. CDR3 bases: TGTGCCAGTAGACCGGCGGCGGGATACAATGAGCAGTTCTTC. It translates to CASRPAAGYNEQFF.